The next 10 T cell receptor beta chains were all read from a single sample in a study of T-cell reconstitution after alpha-beta-depleted transplantation in children. A TCRbeta library incorporating unique molecular identifiers was prepared. TCRdb re-called the PCR reads through MiXCR, storing one row per CDR3 protein. The sample lists just under 250,000 distinct CDR3 sequences; about a quarter were seen once. Sequencing used PBMCs, obtained before TCRalphabeta/CD19-depleted stem cell transplant. These receptors were obtained from a girl aged 2 to 9 with Fanconi anemia, due to receive a stem cell transplant.

This clonotype turned up a few times. Here the CDR3 reads CASSSFGGGANEQFF. The CDR3 DNA is TGTGCCAGCAGCTCCTTCGGCGGGGGGGCAAATGAGCAGTTCTTC. This rearrangement joins TRBV7-6 to TRBJ2-1; 9 positions agree with TRBD2. Looked up from germline, CDR1 is SGHVS and CDR2 is FNYEAQ. The V segment lost 4 bases and the J segment 7 bases; nucleotides outside the gene matches: 8. This CDR3 contains 15 residues.

A single count supports this clonotype. The chain links TRBV12-3 or TRBV12-4 to TRBJ1-1, with D perhaps matching TRBD1 (6 bases). The CDR3 totals 15 residues. The ends were cut back, 4 bases at V and 6 bases at J, with 18 bases in the middle. The CDR3 here is CASSSRAWGLAEAFF. The CDR3 DNA follows: TGTGCCAGCAGTTCCAGGGCCTGGGGGCTGGCTGAAGCTTTCTTT.

This clonotype was found many times. The chain has TRBV5-6 and TRBJ2-3; D is unclear. Trimming took 2 bases from V and 0 from J, leaving 13 bases between them. The germline V gene has CDR1 SGHDT and CDR2 YYEEEE. The CDR3 covers 16 residues. Here the CDR3 reads CASSLRTLLSTDTQYF. The CDR3 DNA follows: TGTGCCAGCAGCTTACGCACCCTACTCAGCACAGATACGCAGTATTTT.

This sequence joins TRBV20-1 and TRBJ2-7; D ambiguous. Looked up from germline, CDR1 is DFQATT and CDR2 is SNEGSKA (reference sequence). V was trimmed by 0 bases and J by 3 bases, leaving 15 bases between them. The CDR3 has 15 residues. The CDR3 region has the DNA TGCAGTGCTAGAGATCTGGGCTTTCTATACTACGAGCAGTACTTC. Its protein is CSARDLGFLYYEQYF.

The chain links TRBV9 to TRBJ2-7; D call uncertain. Germline CDR1 is SGDLS and CDR2 is YYNGEE. This CDR3 region has 15 residues. V was cut by 0 bases and J by 1 base, with 11 bases left in between. CDR3 sequence reads: CASSVGGIPSYEQYF. In DNA, the CDR3 is TGTGCCAGCAGCGTAGGTGGGATACCTTCCTACGAGCAGTACTTC.

This clonotype was detected a few times. The chain employs TRBV20-1 and TRBJ2-1, with 10 bases fitting TRBD1. The V gene end was trimmed by 5 bases and the J gene end by 2 bases; junction bases not matched to a gene: 12. Germline loops: CDR1 DFQATT, CDR2 SNEGSKA (reference sequence). CDR3 length: 17 residues. CDR3 protein: CSARDRGRAYPYNEQFF. The CDR3 bases are TGCAGTGCTCGGGACAGGGGAAGGGCCTACCCCTACAATGAGCAGTTCTTC.

This clonotype was observed a handful of times. V usage is TRBV12-3 or TRBV12-4 and J usage is TRBJ1-5; D remains unclear. The CDR3 runs to 14 residues. The V end was cut by 7 bases, the J end by 3 bases, with 13 bases between. The CDR3 DNA reads TGTGCCAGCACGGAGGCAAACCTCAATCAGCCCCAGCATTTT. Amino acid sequence: CASTEANLNQPQHF.

This clonotype has at least ten counts. The rearrangement uses TRBV20-1 and TRBJ2-7, with 7 bases identical to TRBD2. V lost 6 bases and J lost 0; bases outside the gene matches: 5. The CDR3 spans 13 residues. Germline lookup yields CDR1 DFQATT and CDR2 SNEGSKA (reference sequence). CDR3 loop: CSASGTFSYEQYF. In DNA, the CDR3 is TGCAGTGCGAGCGGGACTTTCTCCTACGAGCAGTACTTC.

This clonotype was observed many times. The chain uses TRBV20-1 and TRBJ2-7; maybe TRBD1 (6 bases). Trimming removed 3 bases at V and 0 bases at J, with 15 bases between. Germline assignment: CDR1 DFQATT and CDR2 SNEGSKA (reference sequence). The CDR3 covers 15 residues. Written as DNA, the CDR3 is TGCAGTGCTAGGAAGACAGGTGGGGACTCCTACGAGCAGTACTTC. It specifies CSARKTGGDSYEQYF.

This clonotype has ten or more counts. V gene TRBV12-3 or TRBV12-4 combines with J gene TRBJ2-3; perhaps TRBD1 as D (6 bases). V shed 1 base and J shed 3 bases, with 11 bases lying between them. CDR3 length: 15 amino acids. CDR3 coding DNA: TGTGCCAGCAGTTTAGTGGACAGTCGTACAGATACGCAGTATTTT. As protein: CASSLVDSRTDTQYF.